This record concerns one TCR beta chain sequence. The V and J ends lost 4 bases and 6 bases respectively, with 13 bases between them. This CDR3 has 14 amino acids. From germline, CDR1 is MDHEN and CDR2 SYDVKM. Clones were read by immunoSEQ multiplex PCR, and TCRdb kept only the in-frame ones, dropping some. Of a few hundred thousand clones in the sample, about 88% were seen once. The source of the sample is a study of blood T cell repertoires in COVID-19. The V call is TRBV28, the J call TRBJ1-3; D is perhaps TRBD1 (5 bases). The sequenced sample consisted of peripheral blood. This receptor was identified in a human donor in a cohort sampled during active COVID-19. CDR3 amino acids: CASSWGERENTIYF. CDR3 nucleotides: TGTGCCAGCAGTTGGGGGGAAAGGGAAAACACCATATATTTT.